The TCR beta chain under discussion was sequenced for a study of regulatory T cells in long-lasting Graves disease. Study-wide results and limits: Persistent disease samples used TRBV28, TRBJ1-2 and TRBJ2-5 preferentially. Reduced TCR diversity was observed in persistent Graves' patients versus newly diagnosed patients.

Noted time point: newly diagnosed GD, antithyroid drugs for less than 3 months. PBMCs were the source of the RNA used for TCR sequencing. This CDR3 has 15 residues. Per the germline V gene, CDR1 is SGDLS and CDR2 is YYNGEE. In building TCR beta libraries, iRepertoire HTBI primers were used together with Arm-PCR of CDR3 regions. TCRdb recomputed calls from the multiplex PCR reads with MiXCR, one row per CDR3 protein. Among more than 400,000 distinct CDR3 sequences, about 17% were seen once, and the ten largest hold over 9%. Comment on this clonotype: Its target is not known. A far larger clone is just one base off, so this is likely a read error.

This sample also belongs to another study, concerning T cells in Graves' hyperthyroidism and ophthalmopathy.

The chain uses TRBV9 and TRBJ2-7; the match to TRBD2 covers 12 bases. The specimen was peripheral blood mononuclear cells (PBMCs), collected at new diagnosis, from a patient treated with antithyroid drugs. This receptor was taken from a man between 40 and 49 years old with Graves disease. The CDR3 region is CVSSEGLAGTYEQYF. For the CDR3, the DNA is TGTGTCAGCAGTGAAGGACTAGCGGGGACCTACGAGCAGTACTTC.